Listed here is a single T cell receptor (beta chain). The V gene's germline CDR1 is LNHDA and CDR2 SQIVND (reference sequence). This CDR3 is 14 amino acids long. V lost 3 bases to trimming and J lost 8 bases; unmatched junction nucleotides: 7. This sample stems from a study of tumour-infiltrating T cells in Burkitt lymphoma. Study at large: Overall and progression-free survival were predicted by productive clonality.

Measured with immunoSEQ multiplex PCR; TCRdb has only the in-frame clones, and not every one. This sample has roughly 8,500 clones, with roughly 73% found just once. This TCR was recovered from a human donor with diffuse large B-cell lymphoma. The material sequenced was tumor tissue. This chain links TRBV19 with TRBJ1-2; 9 bases map to TRBD1. The CDR3 nucleotides read TGTGCCAGTAGTATGGACAGGGGATCGCGAGGCTACACCTTC. This codes for CASSMDRGSRGYTF.